The 6 T cell receptor beta chains below all came from one sample that was sequenced in a study of CD8+CD57+ T cells in acquired aplastic anemia. In patients chosen for sequencing, flow cytometry had shown CD8+CD57+ cell expansion. TCR beta VDJ combinations and CDR3 sequences were profiled from genomic DNA. TCRdb called the reads again in MiXCR, with one record for every CDR3 protein. The table includes around 210,000 distinct CDR3 sequences, approximately 65% detected once. Material: sorted CD4+, CD8+, or CD8+CD57+ T cells (not recorded which) from PBMCs. These receptors originate from a human donor with aplastic anemia.

The J gene is TRBJ1-1, the V gene TRBV15; tentative D call: TRBD1 (6 bases). Germline CDR1 and CDR2: LNHNV and YYDKDF (reference sequence). V was cut by 3 bases and J by 2 bases, with 13 bases left in between. This CDR3 is 15 amino acids long. In nucleotides, the CDR3 is TGTGCCACCAGCAGCCCAGTCAGGGGCAACACTGAAGCTTTCTTT. Its protein is CATSSPVRGNTEAFF.

A single count supports this clonotype. The chain combines TRBV5-1 with TRBJ2-7, with unresolved D. The germline gives CDR1 SGHRS, CDR2 YFSETQ. V was cut by 0 bases and J by 5 bases, with 3 bases left in between. This CDR3 has 11 amino acids. CDR3 protein: CASSLDNEQYF. The CDR3 bases are TGCGCCAGCAGCTTGGACAACGAGCAGTACTTC. Based on the CDR3 plus reference TRBV5-1 and TRBJ2-7, the full variable domain is KAGVTQTPRYLIKTRGQQVTLSCSPISGHRSVSWYQQTPGQGLQFLFEYFSETQRNKGNFPGRFSGRQFSNSRSEMNVSTLELGDSALYLCASSLDNEQYFGPGTRLTVT.

This clonotype was counted many times. V usage is TRBV4-2 and J usage is TRBJ2-7, with TRBD2 as a possible D gene (5 bases). The V end lost 0 bases, the J end lost 1 base, and 22 bases lay between the germline ends. CDR3 size: 19 residues. CDR1 LGHNA and CDR2 YNFKEQ come from the germline V gene. This CDR3 is CASSQDLISRTSLSYEQYF. CDR3 coding DNA: TGTGCCAGCAGCCAAGATTTAATATCCCGTACTAGTTTATCCTACGAGCAGTACTTC.

CDR3 coding DNA: TGCAGTGCTAGAGTCGGGAGGTTCAATGAGCAGTTCTTC. Amino acid sequence: CSARVGRFNEQFF. The rearrangement uses TRBV20-1 and TRBJ2-1; 7 bases line up with TRBD2. The junction had 3 bases not matched to a gene; V was cut back by 1 base and J by 6 bases. The CDR3 extends over 13 amino acids. The V gene's germline CDR1 is DFQATT and CDR2 SNEGSKA (reference sequence).

This clonotype was seen more than once but under ten times. The junction departs from the called germline gene at one end, perhaps through a read error. CDR3 region: CASSSYSTGAVEQFF. The CDR3 DNA reads as TGTGCTAGCAGCTCATACTCTACCGGGGCAGTAGAGCAGTTCTTC. The chain has TRBV7-7 and TRBJ2-1; perhaps D is TRBD1 or TRBD2 (5 bases each). The length of the CDR3 is 15 residues. CDR1 and CDR2 from the germline V gene are SSHAT and FNYEAQ (reference sequence).

This clonotype was observed once. The gene calls are TRBV10-3 and TRBJ2-6, with D unclear. V gave up 4 bases and J gave up 1 base, with 5 bases separating them. Germline CDR1 ENHRY, CDR2 SYGVKD. The CDR3 runs to 14 residues. The CDR3 is CAISVVSGANVLTF. The CDR3, as DNA: TGTGCCATCAGTGTGGTGTCTGGGGCCAACGTCCTGACTTTC.